This TCR beta chain was sequenced for a study of T cell changes during pregnancy in multiple sclerosis. This CDR3 has 14 residues. CDR1 is MNHNS, CDR2 SASEGT, per germline. V was pared by 9 bases and J by 5 bases, with 5 bases of the junction left unmatched. Sequencing was performed with immunoSEQ multiplex PCR; in TCRdb, only in-frame clones are kept and a portion is missing. The sample consists of about 80,000 clones, about 90% of them appearing once. The chain links TRBV6-1 to TRBJ2-5; 14 bases are a match to TRBD2. The origin of this receptor is a female donor with multiple sclerosis, enrolled in a pregnancy study. The sample consisted of peripheral blood, taken before pregnancy. The CDR3 reads CARAGLAGVETQYF. The CDR3 DNA reads as TGTGCCAGGGCGGGACTAGCGGGGGTGGAGACCCAGTACTTC.